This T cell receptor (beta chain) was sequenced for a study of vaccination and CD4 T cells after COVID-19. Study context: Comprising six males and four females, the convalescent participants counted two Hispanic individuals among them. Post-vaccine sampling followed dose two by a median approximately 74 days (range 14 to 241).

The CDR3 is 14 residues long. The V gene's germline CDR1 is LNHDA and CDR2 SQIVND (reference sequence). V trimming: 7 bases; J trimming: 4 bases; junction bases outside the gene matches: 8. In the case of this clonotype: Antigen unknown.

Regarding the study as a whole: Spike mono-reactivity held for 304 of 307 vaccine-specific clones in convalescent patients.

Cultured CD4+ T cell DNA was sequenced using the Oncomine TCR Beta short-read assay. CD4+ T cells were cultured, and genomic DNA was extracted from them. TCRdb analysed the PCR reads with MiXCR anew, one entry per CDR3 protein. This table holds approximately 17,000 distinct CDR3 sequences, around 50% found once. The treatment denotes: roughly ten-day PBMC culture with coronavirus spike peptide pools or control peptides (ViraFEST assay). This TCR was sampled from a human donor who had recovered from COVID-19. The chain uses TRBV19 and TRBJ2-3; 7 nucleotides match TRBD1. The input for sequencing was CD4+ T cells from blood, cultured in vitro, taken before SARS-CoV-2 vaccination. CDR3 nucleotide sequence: TGTGCCAGTAATCGGCAGGGGGTGGCAGATACGCAGTATTTT. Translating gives CASNRQGVADTQYF. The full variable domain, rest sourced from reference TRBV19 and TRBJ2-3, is DGGITQSPKYLFRKEGQNVTLSCEQNLNHDAMYWYRQDPGQGLRLIYYSQIVNDFQKGDIAEGYSVSREKKESFPLTVTSAQKNPTAFYLCASNRQGVADTQYFGPGTRLTVL.